The source of this T cell receptor beta chain is a study of T cell changes during pregnancy in multiple sclerosis. The protocol was immunoSEQ multiplex PCR, while the TCRdb copy is restricted to in-frame clones and leaves out a portion. The sample holds approximately 90,000 clones, 94% seen once. This clone was counted a single time. Germline CDR1 and CDR2: SGHTA and FQGNSA. The CDR3 contains 13 residues. With V trimmed by 4 bases and J by 5 bases, 2 bases remained unmatched. This chain uses TRBV7-2 with TRBJ1-5, with 7 bases fitting TRBD1. The sequence was obtained from a female donor with multiple sclerosis, enrolled in a pregnancy study. Sequencing used peripheral blood, obtained in the third trimester of pregnancy. Here the CDR3 DNA reads TGTGCCAGCAGCTCCGGGACAGATCAGCCCCAGCATTTT. It translates to CASSSGTDQPQHF.